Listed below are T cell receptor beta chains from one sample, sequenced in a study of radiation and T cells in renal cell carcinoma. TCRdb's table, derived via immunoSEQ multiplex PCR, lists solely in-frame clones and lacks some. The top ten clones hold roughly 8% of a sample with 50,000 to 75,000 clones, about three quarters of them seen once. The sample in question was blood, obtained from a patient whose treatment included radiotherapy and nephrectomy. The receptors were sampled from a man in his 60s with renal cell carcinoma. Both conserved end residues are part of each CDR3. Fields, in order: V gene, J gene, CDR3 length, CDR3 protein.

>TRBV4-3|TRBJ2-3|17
CASSQDRNSPSTDTQYF
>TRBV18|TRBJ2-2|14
CASSRGGNTGELFF
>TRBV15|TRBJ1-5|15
CATSRDRGKNQPQHF
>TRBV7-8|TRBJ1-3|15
CASSGRLSSGNTIYF
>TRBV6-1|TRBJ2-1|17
CASSEARRDGSYNEQFF
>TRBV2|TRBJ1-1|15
CASSDPAPGNTEAFF
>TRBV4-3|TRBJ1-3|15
CASSQGTGKGNTIYF
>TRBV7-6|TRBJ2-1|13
CASSLGYGEEQFF
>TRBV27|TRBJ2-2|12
CASSFNTGELFF
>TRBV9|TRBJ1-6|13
CASSVEDKTPLHF
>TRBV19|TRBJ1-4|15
CASSPTGGFGEKLFF
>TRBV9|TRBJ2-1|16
CASSSSDWRDTNEQFF
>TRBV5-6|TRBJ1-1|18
CASSFDRVGIFKNTEAFF
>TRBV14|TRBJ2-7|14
CASSQALRAWEQYF